This T cell receptor (beta chain) derives from a study of T cell responses to AZD1222 COVID-19 vaccine. Study-wide findings and caveats: Clonal diversity was possibly underestimated, and the donors were mostly white British, with more females.

Notes on this clone: Its target is not known.

Generated by immunoSEQ multiplex PCR, the TCRdb table keeps only in-frame clones and is missing some. The sample contains under 150,000 clones, around 94% of which appear only once. CDR1 is MNHNY and CDR2 is SVGAGI in the germline V gene (reference sequence). V was pared by 2 bases and J by 2 bases, with 15 bases between. The CDR3 runs 16 residues. V and J are TRBV6-6 and TRBJ1-1; D might be TRBD1 (5 bases). This material consisted of peripheral blood, taken 28 days after the second AZD1222 dose. The TCR sequence derives from an adult who received the AZD1222 COVID-19 vaccine. The CDR3 reads CASSYPPRGVNTEAFF. The CDR3 DNA reads TGTGCCAGCAGTTACCCACCCAGAGGGGTAAACACTGAAGCTTTCTTT.